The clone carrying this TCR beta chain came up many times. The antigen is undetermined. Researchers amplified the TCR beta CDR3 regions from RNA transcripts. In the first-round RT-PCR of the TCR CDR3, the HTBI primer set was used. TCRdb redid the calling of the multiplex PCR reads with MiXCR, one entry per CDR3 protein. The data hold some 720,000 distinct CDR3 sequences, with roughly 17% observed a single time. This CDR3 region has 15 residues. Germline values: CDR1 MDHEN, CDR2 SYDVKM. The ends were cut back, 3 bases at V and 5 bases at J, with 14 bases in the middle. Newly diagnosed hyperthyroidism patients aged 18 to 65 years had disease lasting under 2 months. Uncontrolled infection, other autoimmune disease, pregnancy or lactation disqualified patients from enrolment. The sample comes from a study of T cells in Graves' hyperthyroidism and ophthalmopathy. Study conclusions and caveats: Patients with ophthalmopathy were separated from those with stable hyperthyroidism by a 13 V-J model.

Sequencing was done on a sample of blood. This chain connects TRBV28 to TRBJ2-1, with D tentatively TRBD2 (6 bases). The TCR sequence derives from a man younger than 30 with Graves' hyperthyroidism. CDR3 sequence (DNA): TGTGCCAGCAGTTTTGGTAGCGGCAGGGACAATGAGCAGTTCTTC. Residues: CASSFGSGRDNEQFF.